One sample yielded the 4 T cell receptor beta chains listed below, sequenced in a study of blood T cell repertoires in COVID-19. Here immunoSEQ multiplex PCR was the method, and the copy in TCRdb shows in-frame clones only, minus some. The sample has around 270,000 clones; around 84% are singletons. The sample was peripheral blood. Every receptor here comes from a woman aged 40 to 50 who had recovered from COVID-19.

This chain links TRBV6-6 with TRBJ2-7; 8 positions agree with TRBD2. Trimming took 6 bases from V and 3 from J; bases not matched to a gene: 1. Germline V gene sequence: CDR1 MNHNY, CDR2 SVGAGI (reference sequence). CDR3 length: 12 residues. The CDR3 sequence: CASRGTSYEQYF. CDR3 coding DNA: TGTGCCAGCAGAGGGACTAGCTACGAGCAGTACTTC.

The chain carries TRBV4-1 and TRBJ2-3; 8 bases are shared with TRBD1. With 4 bases clipped from V and 6 bases from J, the junction kept 9 bases outside the gene matches. This CDR3 region has 15 residues. Germline assignment: CDR1 MGHRA and CDR2 YSYEKL. The CDR3 DNA reads TGCGCCAGCAGCCGACGTACAGGGGGGATGGATACGCAGTATTTT. Its protein is CASSRRTGGMDTQYF.

The rearrangement uses TRBV6-5 and TRBJ2-7, with D hard to call. Germline V CDR1 and CDR2: MNHEY, SVGAGI. This CDR3 has 12 residues. The CDR3 is CYTRSSSYEQYF. Here the CDR3 DNA reads TGTTACACCCGATCTAGCTCCTACGAGCAGTACTTC.

This clone was counted only a few times. V gene TRBV27 combines with J gene TRBJ2-3; 8 nucleotides match TRBD2. Germline trimming cut 6 bases from V and 2 bases from J; bases unmatched to any gene: 10. The CDR3 covers 16 residues. Germline assignment: CDR1 MNHEY and CDR2 SMNVEV (reference sequence). CDR3 DNA: TGTGCCAGCAGCCTGCGGGGGGCCCTTCACACAGATACGCAGTATTTT. Its protein product is CASSLRGALHTDTQYF.